This T cell receptor beta chain came from a study of T-cell memory formation after mild COVID-19. Study in general: Clustering of TCRs was largely donor specific. Study-wide points: The SARS-CoV-2 specificity of second-wave clones reaching peak at day 37 remained unverified. Researchers found some responding clones in pre-infection memory, a sign that cross-reactive memory joined.

5'RACE primed at constant segments yielded TCR alpha and TCR beta cDNA libraries bearing sample barcodes and UMIs. TCRdb re-analysed the 5' RACE reads in MiXCR, keeping a single row per CDR3 protein. Among roughly 480,000 distinct CDR3 sequences, more than 20% were seen once, and the ten largest hold roughly an eighth. This clonotype has only one observation. Its target is unknown. Losses at the gene ends were 4 bases for V and 5 bases for J; bases not matched to a gene: 8. The CDR3 contains 14 residues. In germline, CDR1 is DFQATT, CDR2 SNEGSKA (reference sequence). This receptor was taken from an adult woman who had mild COVID-19 (a few samples of this study predate the infection). Cell type and time point are not known. The sample comprised PBMCs or a T cell subset sorted from them (not recorded which). This rearrangement joins TRBV20-1 to TRBJ2-7; 10 bases agree with TRBD2. The DNA of the CDR3 is TGCAGTGCTACCCTCCCTAGCGGGAGCAACGAGCAGTACTTC. It specifies CSATLPSGSNEQYF.